The entry that follows covers one T cell receptor beta chain sequence. A junction boundary mismatches the germline segment, possibly from a read error. As for time point: cycle 4 day 1 (C4D1), after less than 7 weeks of nivolumab. In every patient, relapse followed autologous stem cell transplantation, while exposure to brentuximab vedotin differed. These data originate in a study of PD-1 blockade in classical Hodgkin lymphoma. Study-level information: The study gave patients nivolumab 3 mg/kg intravenously every 2 weeks.

Germline V gene sequence: CDR1 SSHAT, CDR2 FNYEAQ (reference sequence). This CDR3 has 16 residues. TCRdb's table, derived via immunoSEQ multiplex PCR, lists solely in-frame clones and lacks some. Of roughly 50,000 clones in the sample, almost 90% were seen once. The sequence was obtained from a human donor with classical Hodgkin lymphoma. The material was peripheral blood mononuclear cells (PBMCs), obtained before the fourth cycle of nivolumab. The chain joins TRBV7-7 to TRBJ2-3; 7 positions match TRBD2. CDR3 nucleotide sequence: TGTGCTAGCAGCTCAGGAGGTAGACGCGGGGGTGATACGCAGTATTTT. Residues: CASSSGGRRGGDTQYF.